This entry lists 9 T cell receptor beta chains sequenced from one sample in a study of post-analysis software for immune sequencing data (dated by TCRdb to the mid-2010s). Preparation of the library involved PCR. This sample was sequenced with an Illumina HiSeq 2500. To reduce PCR and sequencing biases, unique molecular identifiers were built into the TCR beta cDNA libraries. In TCRdb, the public reads were trimmed at Q25 with fastp and aligned with MiXCR, with productive beta chains retained. All rows with the same CDR3 protein become a single entry with the most common DNA and genes. This sample lists 650,000 to 850,000 distinct CDR3 sequences; around 45% were detected once. The top ten clones comprise roughly 5.2% of the sample. Their antigens are not known. Study-level results and caveats: Four to six TRBV segments, including TRBV5-6, TRBV5-1 and TRBV20-1, were significantly more frequent in patients than controls.

The sequenced material came from blood. The source of these receptors is a girl under 18 with multiple sclerosis.

The chain links TRBV19 to TRBJ2-3; 9 bases align to TRBD2. The junction had 3 bases not matched to a gene; V was cut back by 7 bases and J by 1 base. CDR3 size: 14 residues. Germline CDR1 is LNHDA and CDR2 is SQIVND (reference sequence). CDR3 region: CASTTSGGTDTQYF. CDR3 in DNA: TGTGCCAGTACGACTAGCGGAGGCACAGATACGCAGTATTTT.

This chain connects TRBV12-3 or TRBV12-4 to TRBJ2-7; the match to TRBD1 covers 12 bases. The J segment lost 6 bases and the V segment lost 5 bases, leaving 11 bases of the junction unmatched. There are 16 residues in the CDR3. This CDR3 reads CASSLPSGTGGGEQYF. CDR3 nucleotides: TGTGCCAGCAGTCTACCTTCCGGGACAGGGGGCGGCGAGCAGTACTTC.

The chain uses TRBV12-5 and TRBJ2-4; 9 bases line up with TRBD1. The CDR3 loop spans 15 amino acids. J was trimmed by 13 bases and V by 6 bases; bases with no gene match: 16. CDR1 and CDR2 from the germline V gene are LGHNT and FRNRAP. For the CDR3, the DNA is TGTGCTAGTGGCCCAACAGACAGGGGGAAATACGCGCAGTACTTC. It yields the protein CASGPTDRGKYAQYF.

The chain links TRBV5-1 to TRBJ2-1, with 8 nucleotides matching TRBD1. This CDR3 comprises 13 residues. After removal of 4 bases from V and 7 bases from J, the junction contained 4 bases not matched to a gene. CDR1 and CDR2 (germline): SGHRS, YFSETQ. The CDR3 region is CASSGDRPNEQFF. The CDR3 nucleotides are TGCGCCAGCAGCGGGGACAGGCCAAATGAGCAGTTCTTC.

The CDR3 DNA reads as TGTGCCAGCACAGCAGGGGGGCAAGAGACCCAGTACTTC. This sequence encodes CASTAGGQETQYF. This chain joins TRBV7-9 and TRBJ2-5; TRBD1 is a possible D gene (7 bases). The V and J ends lost 7 bases and 2 bases respectively, with 11 bases between them. CDR1 SEHNR and CDR2 FQNEAQ come from the germline V gene (reference sequence). The CDR3 is made up of 13 amino acids.

The V gene is TRBV7-9, the J gene TRBJ2-7; TRBD2 aligns across 7 bases. The CDR3 loop spans 13 amino acids. CDR1 and CDR2 from the germline V gene are SEHNR and FQNEAQ (reference sequence). V shed 8 bases, J shed 2 bases, and the junction held 6 bases outside the gene matches. DNA of the CDR3: TGTGCCAGCGGGGAGCGGGAAGCCTACGAGCAGTACTTC. Amino acids: CASGEREAYEQYF.

The gene calls are TRBV7-2 and TRBJ2-1; D unresolved. The CDR3 spans 15 residues. V lost 6 bases and J lost 7, with 19 bases in between. In germline, CDR1 is SGHTA, CDR2 FQGNSA. CDR3 loop: CASSSGTLSLNEQFF. CDR3 sequence (DNA): TGTGCCAGCAGTTCCGGCACTCTTTCACTAAATGAGCAGTTCTTC.

The chain couples TRBV6-1 to TRBJ2-3; no clear D. The CDR3 totals 14 residues. Germline CDR1 and CDR2: MNHNS and SASEGT. V shed 7 bases and J shed 5 bases, with 16 bases lying between them. The CDR3 protein is CASTPTRLGDTQYF. The CDR3 bases are TGTGCCAGCACCCCCACCAGGCTGGGAGATACGCAGTATTTT.

J is TRBJ1-2 and V is TRBV7-2, with unresolved D. The V and J ends lost 2 bases and 2 bases respectively, with 18 bases between them. CDR1 SGHTA and CDR2 FQGNSA come from the germline V gene. This CDR3 contains 17 residues. The CDR3 region has the DNA TGTGCCAGCAGCTTACAGACCGGACTGGGAACCAACTATGGCTACACCTTC. Translated: CASSLQTGLGTNYGYTF.